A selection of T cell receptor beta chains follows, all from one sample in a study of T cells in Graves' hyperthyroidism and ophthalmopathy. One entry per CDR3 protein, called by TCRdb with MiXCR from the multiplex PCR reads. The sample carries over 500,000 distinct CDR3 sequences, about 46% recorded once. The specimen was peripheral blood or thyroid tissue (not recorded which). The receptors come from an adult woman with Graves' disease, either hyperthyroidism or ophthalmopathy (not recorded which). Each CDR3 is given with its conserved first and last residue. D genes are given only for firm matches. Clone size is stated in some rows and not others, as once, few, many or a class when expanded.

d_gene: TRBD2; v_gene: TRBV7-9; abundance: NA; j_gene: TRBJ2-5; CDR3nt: TGTGCCAGCAGCTTAACCACTAGCGGGAGCCGGGGATGGGAGACCCAGTACTTC; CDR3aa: CASSLTTSGSRGWETQYF
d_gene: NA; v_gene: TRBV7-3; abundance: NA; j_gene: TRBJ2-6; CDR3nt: TGTGCCAGCAGCCAAACGGCAGGAACGATAACTGGGGCCAACGTCCTGACTTTC; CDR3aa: CASSQTAGTITGANVLTF
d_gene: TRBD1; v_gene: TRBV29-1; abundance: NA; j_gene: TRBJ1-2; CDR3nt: TGCAGCGTCGCGATCCCGGACAGGGCTAACTATGGCTACACCTTC; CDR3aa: CSVAIPDRANYGYTF
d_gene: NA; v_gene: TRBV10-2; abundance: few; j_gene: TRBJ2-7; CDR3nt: TGCGCCAGCAGTGATGTCGGGTACGAGCAGTACTTC; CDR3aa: CASSDVGYEQYF
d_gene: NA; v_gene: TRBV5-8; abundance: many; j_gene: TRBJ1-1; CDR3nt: TGTGCCAGCAGCTTGTGGCAGGCAGACACTGAAGCTTTCTTT; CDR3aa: CASSLWQADTEAFF
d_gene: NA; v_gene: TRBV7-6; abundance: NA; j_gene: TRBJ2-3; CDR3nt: TGCGCCAGCAGCTCCGGACTACCCCCAGATACGCAGTATTTT; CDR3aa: CASSSGLPPDTQYF
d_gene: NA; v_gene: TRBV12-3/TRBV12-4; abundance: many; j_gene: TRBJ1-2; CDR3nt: TGTGCCAGCAGCCCCTCGGGGACACTAACTAACTATGGCTACACCTTC; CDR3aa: CASSPSGTLTNYGYTF
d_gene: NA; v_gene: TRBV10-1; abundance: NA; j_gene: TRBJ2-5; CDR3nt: TGCGCCAGCAGTGATTGGGGTGCTGAGACCCAGTACTTC; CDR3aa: CASSDWGAETQYF
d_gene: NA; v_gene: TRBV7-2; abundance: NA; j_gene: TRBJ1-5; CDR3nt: TGTGCCAGCAGCTTACTGTTTTCCGATCAGCCCCAGCATTTT; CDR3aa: CASSLLFSDQPQHF
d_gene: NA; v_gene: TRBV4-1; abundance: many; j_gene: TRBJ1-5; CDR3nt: TGCGCCAGCAGCCAAGATACGCCTAGTAACAATCAGCCCCAGCATTTT; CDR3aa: CASSQDTPSNNQPQHF